The subject of this entry is one T cell receptor (beta chain). Its target is unknown. The data originate from a study of T cells in Graves' hyperthyroidism and ophthalmopathy. V lost 4 bases to trimming and J lost 6 bases; unmatched junction nucleotides: 6. CDR3 length equals 15 residues. Germline-derived CDR1 and CDR2 are SEHNR and FQNEAQ (reference sequence). Study observations and caveats: In blood, most of the thyroid clonotypes expanded above 0.001 were also present.

Amplification targeted TCR beta CDR3 regions from RNA transcripts. The study used the HTBI primer set for a first-round RT-PCR of the TCR CDR3. One entry per CDR3 protein, called by TCRdb with MiXCR from the multiplex PCR reads. The sample has about 660,000 distinct CDR3 sequences, less than 45% seen once. Sequencing used peripheral blood or thyroid tissue (not recorded which). The sequence was obtained from an adult man with Graves' disease, either hyperthyroidism or ophthalmopathy (not recorded which). The V call is TRBV7-9, the J call TRBJ1-4, with TRBD1 identical over 9 bases. The CDR3 sequence is CASSYTGTGYEKLFF. Written as DNA, the CDR3 is TGTGCCAGCAGCTACACCGGGACAGGGTATGAAAAACTGTTTTTT.